This note documents a single T cell receptor beta chain sequence. CDR1 is SGHAT, CDR2 FQNNGV, per germline. V was pared by 1 base and J by 2 bases, with 8 bases between. CDR3 size: 15 residues. The data were obtained in a study of blood T cell repertoires in COVID-19. Study-level background: The cDNA or gDNA used as material had been derived from T cells, B-cell-depleted T cells, or PBMCs.

Libraries were prepared by immunoSEQ multiplex PCR; TCRdb keeps only in-frame clonotypes and omits some of them. The sample lists about 190,000 clones; more than 75% were seen once. This clonotype was sampled from a man aged 40-55 years with active or convalescent COVID-19. The chain joins TRBV11-2 to TRBJ2-2; D possibly corresponds to TRBD1 (6 bases). Sequenced sample: peripheral blood. The CDR3 here is CASSLVGQNTGELFF. CDR3 in DNA: TGTGCCAGCAGCTTAGTGGGACAAAACACCGGGGAGCTGTTTTTT. Variable domain in full (rest from reference TRBV11-2 and TRBJ2-2): EAGVAQSPRYKIIEKRQSVAFWCNPISGHATLYWYQQILGQGPKLLIQFQNNGVVDDSQLPKDRFSAERLKGVDSTLKIQPAKLEDSAVYLCASSLVGQNTGELFFGEGSRLTVL.